This TCR beta chain was retrieved from a study of cytomegalovirus exposure and HLA in healthy donors. Notes on the study in general: A later analysis found TCR association rates differed by HLA locus, highest for DRB1 and lowest for HLA-C.

The CDR3 consists of 17 residues. After removal of 6 bases from V and 6 bases from J, the junction contained 16 bases not matched to a gene. CDR1 is MNHEY and CDR2 is SMNVEV in the germline V gene (reference sequence). The PCR had 60 Vbeta and 13 Jbeta primers. Produced via immunoSEQ multiplex PCR; TCRdb's table is partial and in-frame only. The sample lists fewer than 250,000 clones; roughly 79% were seen once. As concerns this clone: Its target is not known.

The sequencing input was PBMCs. The origin of this receptor is a male donor in good health and CMV-seronegative. V gene TRBV27 combines with J gene TRBJ2-3, with 9 bases aligning to TRBD2. The CDR3 loop reads CASRPPRTSASRDTQYF. CDR3 nucleotide sequence: TGTGCCAGCAGACCACCGCGGACTAGCGCGAGTAGGGATACGCAGTATTTT.